A selection of T cell receptor beta chains follows, all from one sample in a study of blood T cell repertoires in COVID-19. The protocol was immunoSEQ multiplex PCR, while the TCRdb copy is restricted to in-frame clones and leaves out a portion. The sample records some 290,000 clones, 85% to 90% being singletons. The sample was peripheral blood. These TCRs come from a woman in her twenties or thirties with COVID-19, enrolled during active disease. Each CDR3 is given with its conserved first and last residue. A D gene is named only where the DNA matches it firmly. Clone size appears in some rows only: once, few, many, or a class for an expanded clone.

>NA|NA|TRBJ2-7|13|TRBV11-2
TGTGCCAGCAGCGTAAGCCTCATTTACGAGCAGTACTTC
CASSVSLIYEQYF
>NA|TRBD1|TRBJ1-2|12|TRBV19
TGTGCCAGTAAGGACAGGGCGGATGGCTACACCTTC
CASKDRADGYTF
>NA|TRBD2|TRBJ2-1|16|TRBV5-1
TGCGCCAGCAGCGCTCGGACTAGCGGGAGTTCCTATGAGCAGTTCTTC
CASSARTSGSSYEQFF
>NA|TRBD1|TRBJ1-5|13|TRBV5-6
TGTGCCAGCAGCCAAGACAGGGCTCAGCCCCAGCATTTT
CASSQDRAQPQHF
>NA|TRBD2|TRBJ2-2|16|TRBV6-5
TGTGCCAGCAGTCACTCTAGCGGGAGGGCCGCCGGGGAGCTGTTTTTT
CASSHSSGRAAGELFF
>NA|TRBD2|TRBJ2-7|16|TRBV2
TGTGCCAGCAGTGGCCCACTAGCGGGAGGGCCCAACGAGCAGTACTTC
CASSGPLAGGPNEQYF
>once|NA|TRBJ2-7|17|TRBV7-6
TGTGCCAGCAGCTCCCGCGGGGGCGGGGCTACCTATTACGAGCAGTACTTC
CASSSRGGGATYYEQYF
>NA|NA|TRBJ2-3|13|TRBV7-9
TGTGCCAGCAGCTTCGGGACTCCAGATACGCAGTATTTT
CASSFGTPDTQYF
>NA|TRBD1|TRBJ2-2|14|TRBV2
TGTGCCAGCAGCATGACAGGGGACACCGGGGAGCTGTTTTTT
CASSMTGDTGELFF
>NA|TRBD1|TRBJ1-1|13|TRBV6-5
TGTGCCAGCAGTCGACAGGGATGGACTGAAGCTTTCTTT
CASSRQGWTEAFF
>NA|TRBD1|TRBJ1-4|16|TRBV5-1
TGCGCCAGCAGCCCTCTGACAGGGATGCCTAATGAAAAACTGTTTTTT
CASSPLTGMPNEKLFF
>NA|NA|TRBJ2-3|14|TRBV27
TGTGCCAGCAGTTTTGGGGGCCTAGGAGATACGCAGTATTTT
CASSFGGLGDTQYF
>NA|TRBD1|TRBJ1-6|15|TRBV28
TGTGCCAGCAGACCCGATCAGGGGGCTGATTCACCCCTCCACTTT
CASRPDQGADSPLHF
>NA|TRBD1|TRBJ1-3|18|TRBV4-3
TGCGCCAGCAGCCAAGATCCCGGGACAGGGACTCCTGGAAACACCATATATTTT
CASSQDPGTGTPGNTIYF
>NA|TRBD1|TRBJ1-1|17|TRBV6-4
TGTGCCAGCAGACCGGGACAGGGGTCTCCATTGAACACTGAAGCTTTCTTT
CASRPGQGSPLNTEAFF
>NA|TRBD2|TRBJ2-1|17|TRBV25-1
TGTGCCAGCAGTGAACACGAGCGGGAGGGCTCCTACAATGAGCAGTTCTTC
CASSEHEREGSYNEQFF
>once|NA|TRBJ2-2|17|TRBV7-2
TGTGCCAGCAGCGTCCCTTGGGTCCGTCGGGGCACCGGGGAGCTGTTTTTT
CASSVPWVRRGTGELFF
>NA|TRBD2|TRBJ2-1|17|TRBV9
TGTGCCAGCAGCCCCCGGACTAGCGGGAGTCACGGCAATGAGCAGTTCTTC
CASSPRTSGSHGNEQFF
>NA|TRBD1|TRBJ1-1|14|TRBV6-5
TGTGCCAGCAGCAAGGACAGGGCGAACACTGAAGCTTTCTTT
CASSKDRANTEAFF
>once|NA|TRBJ1-1|14|TRBV7-2
TGTGCCAGCAGCCCCGGGCCCGGGGGGGTTGAAGCTTTCTTT
CASSPGPGGVEAFF
>NA|TRBD2|TRBJ2-3|14|TRBV7-8
TGTGCCGGTGGGACTAGCGGGCAACCAGATACGCAGTATTTT
CAGGTSGQPDTQYF
>once|TRBD2|TRBJ2-7|14|TRBV28
TGTGCCAGCAGTTCTTTAGCGGGATTCAACGAGCAGTACTTC
CASSSLAGFNEQYF
>NA|NA|TRBJ1-5|14|TRBV19
TGTGCCAGTAGTGTAGACGCGGCCCCTCAGCCCCAGCATTTT
CASSVDAAPQPQHF
>NA|NA|TRBJ1-5|14|TRBV28
TGTGCCAGCAGGGCGGCGGGGCGAAATCAGCCCCAGCATTTT
CASRAAGRNQPQHF
>NA|NA|TRBJ2-2|16|TRBV10-3
TGTGCCATCAGTGAGAGACGGGAGCAGGGCACCGGGGAGCTGTTTTTT
CAISERREQGTGELFF
>NA|TRBD2|TRBJ2-1|16|TRBV7-2
TGTGCCAGCAGCTTAGTAGCGGGGGAGGGGTACAATGAGCAGTTCTTC
CASSLVAGEGYNEQFF
>NA|TRBD1|TRBJ1-1|12|TRBV6-5
TGTGCCACCGAGGACAGGGCCACTGAAGCTTTCTTT
CATEDRATEAFF
>NA|NA|TRBJ1-1|15|TRBV29-1
TGCAGCGTTGAAGTTCGTCGCAGGGAGAACACTGAAGCTTTCTTT
CSVEVRRRENTEAFF
>NA|TRBD1|TRBJ2-7|14|TRBV2
TGTGCCAGCTCGACAGGGGGCGGTCATAGTGAGCAGTACTTC
CASSTGGGHSEQYF
>NA|TRBD2|TRBJ2-1|13|TRBV6-2/TRBV6-3
TGTGCCAGCAGTAGGAGCGGGAGGGATGAGCAGTTCTTC
CASSRSGRDEQFF
>NA|NA|TRBJ2-5|14|TRBV18
TGTGCCAGCTCGACCGAGGACAGTTCGGGGACCCAGTACTTC
CASSTEDSSGTQYF